The rows below give T cell receptor beta chains drawn from one sample of a study of cytomegalovirus exposure and HLA in healthy donors. Sequencing used immunoSEQ multiplex PCR; TCRdb keeps in-frame clones, though not all of them. Seen here are more than 130,000 clones, 70% to 90% observed once, and the top ten hold about 7.9%. The sample comprised PBMCs. Source of these receptors: a woman under 30 in good health and CMV-seropositive. Each CDR3 is given with its conserved first and last residue. The D gene is left open where the match is weak. A row's size may be missing; if present it is once, few, many or a size class.

d_call	clone_size	v_call	j_call	cdr3_nt	cdr3_aa
TRBD1	.	TRBV11-2	TRBJ1-6	TGTGCCAGCAGCTTAGGACAGGGAGTCAATTCACCCCTCCACTTT	CASSLGQGVNSPLHF
TRBD1	.	TRBV2	TRBJ1-2	TGTGCCAGCAGTGAACCAGGGGGCTCGATGTTC	CASSEPGGSMF
.	.	TRBV27	TRBJ2-2	TGTGCCAGCAGTCTCCGACCGTCGGGGGGCAACACCGGGGAGCTGTTTTTT	CASSLRPSGGNTGELFF
.	.	TRBV30	TRBJ1-1	TGTGCCTGGAACCCCTACTGGAACACTGAAGCTTTCTTT	CAWNPYWNTEAFF
TRBD2	.	TRBV5-4	TRBJ2-7	TGTGCCAGCAGCCCTGGACTAGCGGGGGCCCTCTACGAGCAGTACTTC	CASSPGLAGALYEQYF
TRBD1	.	TRBV30	TRBJ1-2	TGTGCCTGGAGTAACCGGGACAGGGGGCGGAGGGGCTACACCTTC	CAWSNRDRGRRGYTF
TRBD2	.	TRBV4-1	TRBJ2-1	TGCGCCAGCAGCCACCGCCAGACTAGCGGGTACAATGAGCAGTTCTTC	CASSHRQTSGYNEQFF
TRBD1	.	TRBV19	TRBJ2-7	TGTGCCAGTAGGAAGGACAGGGGAAACTACGAGCAGTACTTC	CASRKDRGNYEQYF
TRBD2	.	TRBV7-9	TRBJ2-1	TGTGCCAGCAGCTTAGTGGGGACTAGTCATGAGCAGTTCTTC	CASSLVGTSHEQFF
TRBD1	.	TRBV7-2	TRBJ1-2	TGTGCCAGCAGCTTAGGACAGGGCTATGGCTACACCTTC	CASSLGQGYGYTF
TRBD2	.	TRBV11-3	TRBJ2-7	TGTGCCAGCAGCCCCGGACTAGCGGGAAATGACGAGCAGTACTTC	CASSPGLAGNDEQYF
TRBD1	.	TRBV5-1	TRBJ1-2	TGCGCCAGCAGACAGGCGACAGGGGGATATGGCTACACCTTC	CASRQATGGYGYTF
TRBD2	once	TRBV6-6	TRBJ2-1	TGTGCCAGCACGTCGGGGGGGGGCGTATATGAGCAGTTCTTC	CASTSGGGVYEQFF
TRBD1	.	TRBV27	TRBJ1-1	TGTGCCAGAGAAGGGACAGGTGATACTGAAGCTTTCTTT	CAREGTGDTEAFF
.	.	TRBV2	TRBJ1-1	TGTGCCAGCAGTGGGGAGTCAGGGAACACTGAAGCTTTCTTT	CASSGESGNTEAFF
TRBD1	.	TRBV7-8	TRBJ1-2	TGTGCCAGCAGCTTAGGCCGTAGGGGGCTCTTCGGCTACACCTTC	CASSLGRRGLFGYTF
TRBD1	.	TRBV9	TRBJ2-7	TGTGCCAGCAGCCCCGGACAGGGTTACGAGCAGTACTTC	CASSPGQGYEQYF
.	once	TRBV30	TRBJ1-6	TGTGCCTGGAGTGCGACAGTTTATAATTCACCCCTCCACTTT	CAWSATVYNSPLHF
.	.	TRBV2	TRBJ2-7	TGTGCCAGCAGCCCAGGGAGGGGGAACTACGAGCAGTACTTC	CASSPGRGNYEQYF
.	few	TRBV5-4	TRBJ2-1	TGTGCCAGCAGCTTGGCTCTGAGCGCATCGAGCTCCTACAATGAGCAGTTCTTC	CASSLALSASSSYNEQFF
TRBD1	.	TRBV6-6	TRBJ2-7	TGTGCCAGCAGGGTAGGGGGCTACTACGAGCAGTACTTC	CASRVGGYYEQYF
.	.	TRBV2	TRBJ1-5	TGTGCCAGCAGTGAAATATCGGTCGGGCAGCCCCAGCATTTT	CASSEISVGQPQHF
.	.	TRBV5-1	TRBJ1-1	TGCGCCAGCAGCTTGGGCGTGACGGGTATGGGCACTGAAGCTTTCTTT	CASSLGVTGMGTEAFF
TRBD1	.	TRBV10-1	TRBJ2-7	TGCGCCAGCCCGGGACAGGGGGTCAACGAGCAGTACTTC	CASPGQGVNEQYF
.	.	TRBV4-3	TRBJ1-2	TGCGCCAGCAGCCAAGATTGGCCAGGGTTTGGCTACACCTTC	CASSQDWPGFGYTF
TRBD1	.	TRBV30	TRBJ1-1	TGTGCCTGGAGTGTCATGACAGGGGCGGAAGCTTTCTTT	CAWSVMTGAEAFF
.	.	TRBV4-1	TRBJ2-7	TGCGCCAGCAGCCACACGGGGGAGCAGTACTTC	CASSHTGEQYF
TRBD1	once	TRBV2	TRBJ1-2	TGTGCCAGCAGCCAGGGACAGGGTAACTATGGCTACACCTTC	CASSQGQGNYGYTF
.	.	TRBV5-4	TRBJ2-1	TGTGCCAGCAGCCCAACAGGGACCCCCTACAATGAGCAGTTCTTC	CASSPTGTPYNEQFF
TRBD1	.	TRBV6-5	TRBJ2-5	TGTGCCAGCAGTTCCCCAGGGGGAAAGACCCAGTACTTC	CASSSPGGKTQYF
TRBD2	.	TRBV28	TRBJ2-3	TGTGCCAGCAGATACATTTGGGGGAGGGCAGATACGCAGTATTTT	CASRYIWGRADTQYF
TRBD1	.	TRBV7-2	TRBJ2-5	TGTGCCAGCAGCTTAGGCTCAGGGGGCATGGGGACCCAGTACTTC	CASSLGSGGMGTQYF
.	.	TRBV2	TRBJ1-5	TGTGCCAGCAGTGAATCCAGGGCTAGCAATCAGCCCCAGCATTTT	CASSESRASNQPQHF
TRBD2	once	TRBV7-2	TRBJ2-3	TGTGCCAGCAGCTTACTTAGCGGGGGGGCGACAGATACGCAGTATTTT	CASSLLSGGATDTQYF
TRBD1	many	TRBV5-1	TRBJ2-7	TGCGCCAGCAGCTGGGACAGGGGGCTCGAGCAGTACTTC	CASSWDRGLEQYF
.	once	TRBV5-1	TRBJ1-2	TGCGCCAGCAGCTCCCGGACAGAAACTAACTATGGCTACACCTTC	CASSSRTETNYGYTF
.	.	TRBV27	TRBJ1-6	TGTGCCAGCAGGCCTAGCTCCGGGAGACACCATTCACCCCTCCACTTT	CASRPSSGRHHSPLHF
TRBD1	.	TRBV11-2	TRBJ1-3	TGTGCCAGCAGCTTAGAAGGGGGCTGGGGCACCATATATTTT	CASSLEGGWGTIYF
.	.	TRBV2	TRBJ1-3	TGTGCCAGCAGTGAATCATTTACGTGGGGGGTCGGTGGAAACACCATATATTTT	CASSESFTWGVGGNTIYF
TRBD1	once	TRBV10-3	TRBJ1-5	TGTGCCATCAGTCAGGGGGATAGCAATCAGCCCCAGCATTTT	CAISQGDSNQPQHF
.	.	TRBV19	TRBJ1-4	TGTGCCAGTAGTATTCTGGGGACTTTTAACGAAAAACTGTTTTTT	CASSILGTFNEKLFF
.	.	TRBV7-8	TRBJ1-1	TGTGCCAGCAGCTTAGCCAGCGCCGAGATGAACACTGAAGCTTTCTTT	CASSLASAEMNTEAFF
.	.	TRBV19	TRBJ1-1	TGTGCCAGTAGTCTAGGAGGGAGCACCACTGAAGCTTTCTTT	CASSLGGSTTEAFF
TRBD1	.	TRBV28	TRBJ1-6	TGTGCCAGCAGTACAGGGGGGTGGAGTTCACCCCTCCACTTT	CASSTGGWSSPLHF
TRBD2	.	TRBV4-3	TRBJ2-3	TGCGCCAGCAGCCAAGATTTAATGTCTAGCGGGTATCCAGATACGCAGTATTTT	CASSQDLMSSGYPDTQYF
TRBD2	once	TRBV27	TRBJ2-7	TGTGCCAGCAGTCCGACCTCTAGCGGGAGGGCCCGCGAGCAGTACTTC	CASSPTSSGRAREQYF
.	.	TRBV30	TRBJ1-1	TGTGCCTGGAGTGTACACGCACGTGCCACTGAAGCTTTCTTT	CAWSVHARATEAFF
.	.	TRBV7-9	TRBJ2-3	TGTGCCAGCAGCTTATATCGGGGCGGGGAGTCAGATACGCAGTATTTT	CASSLYRGGESDTQYF
.	.	TRBV2	TRBJ2-6	TGTGCCAGCATGTCGGGCAGGGGAAGGAATGGGGCCAACGTCCTGACTTTC	CASMSGRGRNGANVLTF
.	.	TRBV5-1	TRBJ2-1	TGCGCCAGCAGCTTGGGGTGGTCGAGCAATGAGCAGTTCTTC	CASSLGWSSNEQFF
.	.	TRBV29-1	TRBJ2-3	TGCAGCCCCCCCCCGGACTTTCCAGATACGCAGTATTTT	CSPPPDFPDTQYF
.	once	TRBV28	TRBJ2-1	TGTGCCAGCAGTACCCCGGACTGGAGCTCCTACAATGAGCAGTTCTTC	CASSTPDWSSYNEQFF
.	.	TRBV9	TRBJ2-3	TGTGCCAGCAGCCCCCCCGGGACAATCACAGATACGCAGTATTTT	CASSPPGTITDTQYF
TRBD1	few	TRBV7-8	TRBJ1-4	TGTGCCAGCAGCTTAGCGACAGGGGGCGTTGAAAAACTGTTTTTT	CASSLATGGVEKLFF
.	once	TRBV7-2	TRBJ2-5	TGTGCCAGCAGCCCTAGTGGGGGGGCCGGGGAGACCCAGTACTTC	CASSPSGGAGETQYF